The T cell receptor (beta chain) under discussion was sequenced for a study of technical replicates of blood from several donors. The junction had 9 bases not matched to a gene; V was cut back by 3 bases and J by 4 bases. The CDR3 runs 16 residues. CDR1 is MGHRA, CDR2 YSYEKL, per germline. TCRdb keeps only in-frame clones here, not all; method: immunoSEQ multiplex PCR. The sample has about 89,000 clones, 85% to 95% seen once; the top ten hold 0.2% to 0.3%. What was sequenced was T cells isolated from PBMCs. The source of this sequence is a human donor in good health. The rearrangement links TRBV4-1 to TRBJ2-7; 10 bases agree with TRBD1. CDR3 sequence: CASSQGTGANKYEQYF. The CDR3 coding sequence is TGCGCCAGCAGCCAGGGGACAGGGGCTAATAAATACGAGCAGTACTTC.